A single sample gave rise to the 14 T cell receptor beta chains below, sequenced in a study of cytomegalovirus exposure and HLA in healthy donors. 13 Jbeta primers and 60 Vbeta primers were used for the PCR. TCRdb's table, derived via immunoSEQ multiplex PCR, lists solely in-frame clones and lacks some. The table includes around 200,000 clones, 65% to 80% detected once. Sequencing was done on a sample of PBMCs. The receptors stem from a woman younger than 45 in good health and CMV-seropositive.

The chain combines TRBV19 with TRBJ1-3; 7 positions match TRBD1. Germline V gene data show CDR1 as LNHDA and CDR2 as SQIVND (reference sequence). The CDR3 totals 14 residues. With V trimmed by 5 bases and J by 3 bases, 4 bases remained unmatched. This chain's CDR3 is CASSPDRVGNTIYF. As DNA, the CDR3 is TGTGCCAGTAGTCCCGACAGGGTTGGAAACACCATATATTTT.

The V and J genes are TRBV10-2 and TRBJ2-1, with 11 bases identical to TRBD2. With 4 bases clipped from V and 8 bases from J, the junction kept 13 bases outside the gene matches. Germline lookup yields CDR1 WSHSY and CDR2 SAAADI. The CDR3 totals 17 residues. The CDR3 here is CASSASSGGALVDEQFF. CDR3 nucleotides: TGCGCCAGCAGTGCGAGTAGCGGGGGGGCCCTTGTCGATGAGCAGTTCTTC.

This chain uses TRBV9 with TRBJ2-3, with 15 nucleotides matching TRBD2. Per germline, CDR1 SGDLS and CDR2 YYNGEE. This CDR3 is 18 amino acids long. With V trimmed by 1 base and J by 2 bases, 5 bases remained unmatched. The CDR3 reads CASSVRGLAGGDTDTQYF. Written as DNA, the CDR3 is TGTGCCAGCAGCGTACGGGGACTAGCGGGGGGCGACACAGATACGCAGTATTTT.

In nucleotides, the CDR3 is TGTGCCAGCCGCCCGACAGGGTCCTACGAGCAGTACTTC. It translates to CASRPTGSYEQYF. This chain connects TRBV25-1 to TRBJ2-7, with 7 bases identical to TRBD1. With 8 bases clipped from V and 1 base from J, the junction kept 5 bases outside the gene matches. The CDR3 extends over 13 amino acids. Germline CDR1 reads MGHDK; CDR2 reads SYGVNS.

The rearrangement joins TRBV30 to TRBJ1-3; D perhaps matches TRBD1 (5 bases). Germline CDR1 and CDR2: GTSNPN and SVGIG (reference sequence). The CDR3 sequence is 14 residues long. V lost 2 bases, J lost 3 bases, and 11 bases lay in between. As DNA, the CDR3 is TGTGCCTGGAGTAAAGGGGAAATTGGAAACACCATATATTTT. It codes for CAWSKGEIGNTIYF.

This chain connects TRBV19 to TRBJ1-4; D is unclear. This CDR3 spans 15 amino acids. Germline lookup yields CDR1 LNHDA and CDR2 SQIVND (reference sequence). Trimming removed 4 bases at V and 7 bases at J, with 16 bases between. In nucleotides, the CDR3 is TGTGCCAGTAGTACCGGGAGTATTCGGGGTGAAAAACTGTTTTTT. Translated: CASSTGSIRGEKLFF.

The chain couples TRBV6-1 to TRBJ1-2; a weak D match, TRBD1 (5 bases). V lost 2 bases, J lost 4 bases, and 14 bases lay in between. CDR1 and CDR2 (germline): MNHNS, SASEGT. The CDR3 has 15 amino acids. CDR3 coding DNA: TGTGCCAGCAGTGAAAAGGAGGGGTATGGCTATGGCTACACCTTC. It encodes CASSEKEGYGYGYTF.

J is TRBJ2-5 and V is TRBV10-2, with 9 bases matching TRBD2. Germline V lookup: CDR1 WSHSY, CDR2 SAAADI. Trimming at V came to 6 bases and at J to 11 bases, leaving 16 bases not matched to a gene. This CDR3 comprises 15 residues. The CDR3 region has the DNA TGCGCCAGCAGGCCCCTAGCGGGAACCGACGGGGAGCAGTACTTC. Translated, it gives CASRPLAGTDGEQYF.

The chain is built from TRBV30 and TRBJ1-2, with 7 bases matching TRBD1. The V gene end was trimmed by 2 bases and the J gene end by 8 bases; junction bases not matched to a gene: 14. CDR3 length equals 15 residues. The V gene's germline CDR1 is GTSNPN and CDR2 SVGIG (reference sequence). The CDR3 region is CAWSILTGVGEGYTF. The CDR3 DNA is TGTGCCTGGAGTATTCTCACAGGGGTAGGAGAGGGCTACACCTTC.

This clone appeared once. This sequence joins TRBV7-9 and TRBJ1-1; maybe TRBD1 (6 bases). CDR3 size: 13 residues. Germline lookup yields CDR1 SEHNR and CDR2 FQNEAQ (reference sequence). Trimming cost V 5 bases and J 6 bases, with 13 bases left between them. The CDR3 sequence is CASSAGAWAEAFF. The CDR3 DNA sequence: TGTGCCAGCAGCGCAGGGGCGTGGGCTGAAGCTTTCTTT.

In DNA, the CDR3 is TGCGCCAGCAGGGTCGAAGCAGGGGTCAATGAGCAGTTCTTC. Its translation: CASRVEAGVNEQFF. The gene calls are TRBV5-1 and TRBJ2-1, with TRBD1 as a possible D gene (6 bases). CDR3 length equals 14 residues. Trimming pared 5 bases from V and 6 bases from J, leaving 15 bases between. Germline V lookup: CDR1 SGHRS, CDR2 YFSETQ.

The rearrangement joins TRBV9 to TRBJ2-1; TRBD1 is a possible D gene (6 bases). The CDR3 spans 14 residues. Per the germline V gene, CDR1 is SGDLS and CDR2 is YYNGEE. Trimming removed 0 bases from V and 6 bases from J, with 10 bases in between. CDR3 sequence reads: CASSVGRGSNEQFF. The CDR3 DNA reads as TGTGCCAGCAGCGTAGGCAGGGGAAGCAATGAGCAGTTCTTC.

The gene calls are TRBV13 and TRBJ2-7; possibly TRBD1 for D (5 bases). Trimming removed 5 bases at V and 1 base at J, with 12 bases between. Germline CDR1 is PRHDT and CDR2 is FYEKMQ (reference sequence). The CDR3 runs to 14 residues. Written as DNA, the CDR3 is TGTGCCAGCAGCAGGCAAACAGGTTCCTACGAGCAGTACTTC. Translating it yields CASSRQTGSYEQYF.

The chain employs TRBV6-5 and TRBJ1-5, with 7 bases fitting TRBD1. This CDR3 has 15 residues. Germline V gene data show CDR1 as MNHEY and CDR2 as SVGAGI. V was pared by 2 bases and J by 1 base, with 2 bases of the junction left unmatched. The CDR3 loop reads CASSYQQGSNQPQHF. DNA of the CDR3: TGTGCCAGCAGTTACCAACAGGGGAGCAATCAGCCCCAGCATTTT.